This TCR beta chain was recorded in a study of blood T cells in healthy people across ages. The draw of peripheral blood yielded ten milliliters from each donor. The study isolated at least 6.5 million PBMCs from each sample. As concerns this clonotype: The antigen remains unidentified.

Primed by a sample-barcoded 5' primer and a J-beta primer mix, a second PCR proceeded for roughly 7 to 11 cycles. TCRdb re-called the 5' RACE reads with MiXCR, one entry per CDR3 protein. The sample carries 380,000 or so distinct CDR3 sequences, roughly half recorded once. Study-level points and caveats: More naive CD4+ cells and higher diversity marked long-lived donors relative to aged donors. Investigators viewed diversity estimates from one million T cells as underestimates, the study reported.

Per germline, CDR1 SGHAT and CDR2 FQDESV (reference sequence). V lost 8 bases and J lost 6; bases outside the gene matches: 8. The CDR3 loop spans 14 amino acids. This receptor was taken from a man aged 55 to 69 in good health. Sequencing input: blood. This chain links TRBV11-1 with TRBJ2-1; TRBD2 aligns across 9 bases. CDR3: CASASRGGLNEQFF. CDR3 nucleotide sequence: TGTGCCAGCGCGTCGCGGGGGGGGCTCAATGAGCAGTTCTTC.